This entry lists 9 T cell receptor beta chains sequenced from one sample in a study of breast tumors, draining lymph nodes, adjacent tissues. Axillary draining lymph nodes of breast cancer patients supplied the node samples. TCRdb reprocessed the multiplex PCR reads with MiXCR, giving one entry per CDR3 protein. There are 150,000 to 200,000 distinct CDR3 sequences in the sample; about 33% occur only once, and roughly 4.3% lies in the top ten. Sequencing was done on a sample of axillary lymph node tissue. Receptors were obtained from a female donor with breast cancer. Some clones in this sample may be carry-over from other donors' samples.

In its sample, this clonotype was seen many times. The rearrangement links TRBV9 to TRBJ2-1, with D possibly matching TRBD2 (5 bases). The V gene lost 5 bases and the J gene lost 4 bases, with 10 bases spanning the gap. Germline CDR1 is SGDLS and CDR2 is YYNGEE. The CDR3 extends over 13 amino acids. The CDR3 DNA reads TGTGCCAGCAGTACTAGTGGTTACAATGAGCAGTTCTTC. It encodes CASSTSGYNEQFF.

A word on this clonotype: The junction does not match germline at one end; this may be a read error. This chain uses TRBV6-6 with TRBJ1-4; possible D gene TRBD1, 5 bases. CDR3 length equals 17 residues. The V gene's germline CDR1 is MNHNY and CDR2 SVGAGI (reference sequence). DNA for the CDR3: TGTGCCAGCAGTCACTCGCGACGTCCGGGGGGGGACGAAAAACTGTTTTTT. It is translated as CASSHSRRPGGDEKLFF.

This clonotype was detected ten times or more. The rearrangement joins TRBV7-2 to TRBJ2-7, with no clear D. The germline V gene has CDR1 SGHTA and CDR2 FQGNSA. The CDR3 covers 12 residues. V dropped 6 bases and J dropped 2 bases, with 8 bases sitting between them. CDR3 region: CASSRSPYEQYF. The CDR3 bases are TGTGCCAGCAGTCGGAGTCCCTACGAGCAGTACTTC. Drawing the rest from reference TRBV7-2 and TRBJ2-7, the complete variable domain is GAGVSQSPSNKVTEKGKDVELRCDPISGHTALYWYRQSLGQGLEFLIYFQGNSAPDKSGLPSDRFSAERTGGSVSTLTIQRTQQEDSAVYLCASSRSPYEQYFGPGTRLTVT.

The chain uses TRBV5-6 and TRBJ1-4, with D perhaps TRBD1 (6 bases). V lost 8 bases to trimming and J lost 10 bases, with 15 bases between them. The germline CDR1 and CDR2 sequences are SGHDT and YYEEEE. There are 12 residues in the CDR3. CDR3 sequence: CASQGGTRKLFF. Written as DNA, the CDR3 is TGTGCCAGTCAAGGGGGGACACGAAAACTGTTTTTT.

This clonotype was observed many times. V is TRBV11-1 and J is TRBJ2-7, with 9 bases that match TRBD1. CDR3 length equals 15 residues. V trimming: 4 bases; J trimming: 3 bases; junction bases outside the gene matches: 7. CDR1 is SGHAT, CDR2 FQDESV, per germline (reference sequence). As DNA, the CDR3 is TGTGCCAGCAGCTCGCCTGGGACAGGGCTCTACGAGCAGTACTTC. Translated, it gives CASSSPGTGLYEQYF.

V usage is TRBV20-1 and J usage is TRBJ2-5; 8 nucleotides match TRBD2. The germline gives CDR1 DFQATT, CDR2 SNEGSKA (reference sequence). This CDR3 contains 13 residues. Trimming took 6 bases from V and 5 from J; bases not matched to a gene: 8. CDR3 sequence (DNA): TGCAGTGCGACTAGCGCCACAGATGAGACCCAGTACTTC. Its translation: CSATSATDETQYF.

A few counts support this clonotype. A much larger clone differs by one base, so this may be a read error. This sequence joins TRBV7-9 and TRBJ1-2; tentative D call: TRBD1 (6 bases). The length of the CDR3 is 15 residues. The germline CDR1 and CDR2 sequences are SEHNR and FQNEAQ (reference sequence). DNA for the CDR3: TGTGCCAGCAGCTTAGCGGGGGGGGGCCTCTATGGCTACCCCTTC. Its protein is CASSLAGGGLYGYPF.

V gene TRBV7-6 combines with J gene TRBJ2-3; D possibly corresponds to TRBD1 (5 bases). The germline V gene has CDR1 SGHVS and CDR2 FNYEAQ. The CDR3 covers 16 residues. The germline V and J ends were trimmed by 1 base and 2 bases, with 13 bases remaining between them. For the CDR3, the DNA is TGTGCCAGCAGCTTAGAGGGGCTGAGAGACACAGATACGCAGTATTTT. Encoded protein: CASSLEGLRDTDTQYF.

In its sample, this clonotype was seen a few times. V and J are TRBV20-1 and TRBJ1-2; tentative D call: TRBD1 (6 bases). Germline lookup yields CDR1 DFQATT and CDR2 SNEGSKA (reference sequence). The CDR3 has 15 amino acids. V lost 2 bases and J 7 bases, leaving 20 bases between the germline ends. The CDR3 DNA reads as TGCAGTGCTAGACAATGGACAGCCAGAGCCTCTGGCTACACCTTC. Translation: CSARQWTARASGYTF.